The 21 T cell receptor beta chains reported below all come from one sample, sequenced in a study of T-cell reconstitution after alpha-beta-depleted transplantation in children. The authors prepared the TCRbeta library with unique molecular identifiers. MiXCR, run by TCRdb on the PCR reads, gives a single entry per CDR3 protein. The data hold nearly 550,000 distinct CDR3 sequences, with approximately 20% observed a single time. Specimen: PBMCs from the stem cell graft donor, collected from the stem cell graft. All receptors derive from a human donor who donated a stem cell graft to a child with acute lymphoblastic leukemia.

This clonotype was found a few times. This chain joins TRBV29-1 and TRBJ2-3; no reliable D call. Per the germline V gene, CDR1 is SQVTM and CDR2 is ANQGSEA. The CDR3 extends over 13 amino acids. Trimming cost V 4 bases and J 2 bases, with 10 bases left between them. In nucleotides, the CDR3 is TGCAGCGTTGTCAAGGCGGACACAGATACGCAGTATTTT. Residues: CSVVKADTDTQYF.

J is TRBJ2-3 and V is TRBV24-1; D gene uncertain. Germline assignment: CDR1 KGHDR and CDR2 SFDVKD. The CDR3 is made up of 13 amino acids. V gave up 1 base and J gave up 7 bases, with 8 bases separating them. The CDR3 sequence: CATSDFSKNTQYF. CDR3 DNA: TGTGCCACCAGTGATTTCAGTAAAAATACGCAGTATTTT.

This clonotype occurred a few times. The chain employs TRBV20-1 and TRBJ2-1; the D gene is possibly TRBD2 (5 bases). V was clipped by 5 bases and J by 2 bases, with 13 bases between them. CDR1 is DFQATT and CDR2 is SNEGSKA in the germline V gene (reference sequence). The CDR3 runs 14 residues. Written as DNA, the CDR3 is TGCAGTGCTGAACCTCGGCGGGCCTACAATGAGCAGTTCTTC. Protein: CSAEPRRAYNEQFF.

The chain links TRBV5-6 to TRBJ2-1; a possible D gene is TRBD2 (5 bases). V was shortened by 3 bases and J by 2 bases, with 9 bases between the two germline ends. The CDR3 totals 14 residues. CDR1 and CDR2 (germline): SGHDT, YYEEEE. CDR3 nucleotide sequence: TGTGCCAGCAGCTGGGGAGCCCCCTACAATGAGCAGTTCTTC. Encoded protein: CASSWGAPYNEQFF.

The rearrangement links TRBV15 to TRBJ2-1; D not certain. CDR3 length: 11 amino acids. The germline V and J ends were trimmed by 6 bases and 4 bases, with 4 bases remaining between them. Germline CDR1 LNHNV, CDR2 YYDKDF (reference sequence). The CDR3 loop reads CATRAYNEQFF. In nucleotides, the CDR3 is TGTGCCACCAGGGCTTACAATGAGCAGTTCTTC.

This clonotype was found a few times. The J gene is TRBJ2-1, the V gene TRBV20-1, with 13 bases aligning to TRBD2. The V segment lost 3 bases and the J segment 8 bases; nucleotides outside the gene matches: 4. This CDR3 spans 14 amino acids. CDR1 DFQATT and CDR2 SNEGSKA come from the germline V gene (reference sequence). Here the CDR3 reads CSARTSGRFYEQFF. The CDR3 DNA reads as TGCAGTGCTAGGACTAGCGGGAGGTTCTATGAGCAGTTCTTC.

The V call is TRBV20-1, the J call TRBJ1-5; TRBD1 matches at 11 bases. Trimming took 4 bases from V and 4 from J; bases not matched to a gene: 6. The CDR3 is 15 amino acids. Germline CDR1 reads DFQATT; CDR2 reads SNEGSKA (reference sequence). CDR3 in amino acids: CSANPGQGGNQPQHF. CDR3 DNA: TGCAGTGCTAACCCGGGACAGGGGGGTAATCAGCCCCAGCATTTT.

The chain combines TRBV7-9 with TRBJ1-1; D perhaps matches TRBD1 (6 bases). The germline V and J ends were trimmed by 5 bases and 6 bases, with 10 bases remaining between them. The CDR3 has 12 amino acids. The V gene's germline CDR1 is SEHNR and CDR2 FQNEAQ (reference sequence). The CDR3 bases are TGTGCCAGCAGCAGAGACAGGCCTGAAGCTTTCTTT. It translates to CASSRDRPEAFF.

CDR3: CASSLNWEQFF. CDR3 coding DNA: TGTGCCAGCAGCTTAAACTGGGAGCAGTTCTTC. V is TRBV7-2 and J is TRBJ2-1; no firm D call. CDR3 length equals 11 residues. Trimming removed 2 bases at V and 10 bases at J, with 6 bases between. The V gene's germline CDR1 is SGHTA and CDR2 FQGNSA.

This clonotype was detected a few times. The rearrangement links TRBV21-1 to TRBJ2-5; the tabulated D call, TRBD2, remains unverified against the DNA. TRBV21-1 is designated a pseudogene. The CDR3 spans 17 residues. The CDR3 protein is CASSFRLAGVGQETQYF. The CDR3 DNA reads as TGTGCCAGCAGCTTCCGACTAGCGGGAGTGGGCCAAGAGACCCAGTACTTC.

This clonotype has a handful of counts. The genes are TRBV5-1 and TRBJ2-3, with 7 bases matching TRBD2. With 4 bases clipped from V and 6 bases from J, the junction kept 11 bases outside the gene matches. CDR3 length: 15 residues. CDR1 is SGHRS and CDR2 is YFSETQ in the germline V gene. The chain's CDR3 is CASSPGRRGSDTQYF. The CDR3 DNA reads TGCGCCAGCAGCCCCGGGCGGCGCGGGAGTGATACGCAGTATTTT.

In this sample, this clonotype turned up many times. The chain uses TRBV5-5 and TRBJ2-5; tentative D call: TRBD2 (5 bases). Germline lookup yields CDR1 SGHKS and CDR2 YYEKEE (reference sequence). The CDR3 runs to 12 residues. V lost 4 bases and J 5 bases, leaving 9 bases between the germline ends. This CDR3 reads CASSLEVETQYF. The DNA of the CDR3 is TGTGCCAGCAGCCTGGAGGTGGAGACCCAGTACTTC.

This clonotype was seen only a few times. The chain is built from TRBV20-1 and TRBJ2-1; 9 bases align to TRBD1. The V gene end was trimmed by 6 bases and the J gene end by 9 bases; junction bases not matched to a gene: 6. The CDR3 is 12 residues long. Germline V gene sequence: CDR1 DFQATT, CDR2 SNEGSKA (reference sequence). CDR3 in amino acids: CSAMTGGTEQFF. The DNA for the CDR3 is TGCAGTGCGATGACAGGGGGGACTGAGCAGTTCTTC.

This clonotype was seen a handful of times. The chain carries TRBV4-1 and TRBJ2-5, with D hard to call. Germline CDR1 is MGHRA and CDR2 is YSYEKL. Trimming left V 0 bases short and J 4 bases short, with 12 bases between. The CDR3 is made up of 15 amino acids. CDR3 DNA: TGCGCCAGCAGCCAAGATAGGAAAGGGCCAGAGACCCAGTACTTC. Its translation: CASSQDRKGPETQYF.

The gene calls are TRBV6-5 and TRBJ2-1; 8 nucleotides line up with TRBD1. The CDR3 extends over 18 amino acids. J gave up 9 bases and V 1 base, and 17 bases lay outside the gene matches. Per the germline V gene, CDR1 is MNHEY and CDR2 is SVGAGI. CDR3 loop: CASSYYARRGLLRGEQFF. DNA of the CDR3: TGTGCCAGCAGTTACTATGCGCGCAGGGGGCTTTTAAGGGGTGAGCAGTTCTTC.

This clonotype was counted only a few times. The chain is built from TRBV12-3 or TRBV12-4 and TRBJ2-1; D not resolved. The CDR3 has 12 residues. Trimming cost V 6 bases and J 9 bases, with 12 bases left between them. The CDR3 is CASSKIVIEQFF. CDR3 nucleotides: TGTGCCAGCAGCAAAATAGTTATTGAGCAGTTCTTC.

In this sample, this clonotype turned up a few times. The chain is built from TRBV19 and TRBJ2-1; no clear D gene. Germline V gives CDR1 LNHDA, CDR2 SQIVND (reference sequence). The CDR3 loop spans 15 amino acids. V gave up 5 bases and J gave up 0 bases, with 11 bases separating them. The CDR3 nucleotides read TGTGCCAGTAGTGATAGTCCGAGCTCCTACAATGAGCAGTTCTTC. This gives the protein CASSDSPSSYNEQFF. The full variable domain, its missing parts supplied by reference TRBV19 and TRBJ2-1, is DGGITQSPKYLFRKEGQNVTLSCEQNLNHDAMYWYRQDPGQGLRLIYYSQIVNDFQKGDIAEGYSVSREKKESFPLTVTSAQKNPTAFYLCASSDSPSSYNEQFFGPGTRLTVL.

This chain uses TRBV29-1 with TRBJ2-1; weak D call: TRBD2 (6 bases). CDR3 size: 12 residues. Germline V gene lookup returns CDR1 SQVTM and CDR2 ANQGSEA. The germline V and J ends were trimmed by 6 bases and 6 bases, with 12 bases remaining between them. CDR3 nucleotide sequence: TGCAGCGTGGGGGGACCCGGCAATGAGCAGTTCTTC. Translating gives CSVGGPGNEQFF.

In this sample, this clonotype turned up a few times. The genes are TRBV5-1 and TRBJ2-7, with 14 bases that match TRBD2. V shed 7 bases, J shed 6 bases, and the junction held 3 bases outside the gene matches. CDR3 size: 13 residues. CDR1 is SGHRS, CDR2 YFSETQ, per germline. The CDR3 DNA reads TGCGCCAGCGATGGGACTAGCGGGAGCGAGCAGTACTTC. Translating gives CASDGTSGSEQYF.

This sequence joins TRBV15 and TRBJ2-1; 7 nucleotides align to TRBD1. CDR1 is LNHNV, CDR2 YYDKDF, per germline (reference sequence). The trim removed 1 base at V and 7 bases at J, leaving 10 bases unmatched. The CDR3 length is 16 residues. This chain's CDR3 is CATSRVGQADQNEQFF. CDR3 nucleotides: TGTGCCACCAGCAGAGTAGGACAGGCGGACCAAAATGAGCAGTTCTTC.

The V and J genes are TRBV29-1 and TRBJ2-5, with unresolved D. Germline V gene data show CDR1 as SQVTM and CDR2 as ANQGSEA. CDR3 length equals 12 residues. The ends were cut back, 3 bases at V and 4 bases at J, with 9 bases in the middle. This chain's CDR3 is CSVDTGIETQYF. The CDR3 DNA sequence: TGCAGCGTTGACACGGGCATAGAGACCCAGTACTTC.